This T cell receptor (beta chain) was obtained from a study of blood T cell repertoires in COVID-19. Study at large: The United States, Italy and Spain supplied acute and convalescent COVID-19 samples.

Data came from immunoSEQ multiplex PCR; TCRdb stores just in-frame clones and leaves some out. This table holds about 290,000 clones, roughly 89% found once. J gave up 2 bases and V 5 bases, and 17 bases lay outside the gene matches. Germline-derived CDR1 and CDR2 are MNHEY and SMNVEV (reference sequence). The CDR3 is 19 amino acids. Input material: peripheral blood. The sequence was collected from a woman in her twenties or thirties with COVID-19, enrolled during active disease. The chain uses TRBV27 and TRBJ2-3, with 9 bases lining up with TRBD2. CDR3 nucleotides: TGTGCCAGCAGTGGGATAGAGCGGGGGGCCGGTGGTTACACAGATACGCAGTATTTT. Translating it yields CASSGIERGAGGYTDTQYF.